This entry concerns a single TCR beta chain. The CDR3 is 17 residues long. With 5 bases clipped from V and 10 bases from J, the junction kept 17 bases outside the gene matches. Unique molecular identifiers tagged the TCRbeta library. One entry per CDR3 protein results from TCRdb running MiXCR on the PCR reads. The data contain 150,000 to 250,000 distinct CDR3 sequences, roughly 15% of them singletons. This specimen belongs to a study of T-cell reconstitution after alpha-beta-depleted transplantation in children. This chain uses TRBV12-3 or TRBV12-4 with TRBJ1-5; TRBD1 aligns across 10 bases. The origin of this receptor is a human donor who donated a stem cell graft to a child with acute lymphoblastic leukemia. The sample was PBMCs from the stem cell graft donor, taken from the stem cell graft. This CDR3 is CASSQTLGTGVISPQHF. DNA for the CDR3: TGTGCCAGCAGTCAGACCCTCGGGACAGGGGTGATCAGCCCCCAGCATTTT.